The clone carrying this TCR beta chain was counted ten times or more. Its antigen is unknown. The sample comes from a study of T cells after posttransplantation cyclophosphamide. V trimming: 5 bases; J trimming: 2 bases; junction bases outside the gene matches: 10. Germline loops: CDR1 MDHEN, CDR2 SYDVKM. The CDR3 covers 17 residues. The table came from immunoSEQ multiplex PCR; TCRdb's copy has only in-frame clones and leaves some out. This sample carries about 39,000 clones, none of them present only once. Study results and caveats: Donor-recipient repertoire similarity was low at 1-2 months, rising over year one. After PTCy, TRB diversity resembled that of CNI/methotrexate controls. Tissue-infiltrating T cells from skin or gut overlapped little with blood T cells.

The chain combines TRBV28 with TRBJ1-5; TRBD1 aligns across 9 bases. The TCR originated in a woman between 50 and 59 years old in good health and a related stem cell transplant donor. Sample: PBMCs. The CDR3 sequence: CASSARDRAYRNQPQHF. As DNA, the CDR3 is TGTGCCAGCAGTGCCCGGGACAGGGCCTATCGCAATCAGCCCCAGCATTTT.